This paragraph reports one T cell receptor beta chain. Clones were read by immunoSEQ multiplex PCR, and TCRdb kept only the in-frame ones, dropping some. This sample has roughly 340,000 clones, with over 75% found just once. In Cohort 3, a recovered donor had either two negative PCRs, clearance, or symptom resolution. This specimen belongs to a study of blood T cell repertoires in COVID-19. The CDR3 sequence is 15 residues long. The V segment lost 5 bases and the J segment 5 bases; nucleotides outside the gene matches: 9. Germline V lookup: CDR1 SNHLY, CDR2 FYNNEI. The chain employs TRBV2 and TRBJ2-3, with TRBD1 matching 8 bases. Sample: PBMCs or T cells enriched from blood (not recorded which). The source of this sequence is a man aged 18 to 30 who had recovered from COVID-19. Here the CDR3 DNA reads TGTGCCAGCAGTTCCCGACAGGGGACACAAGATACGCAGTATTTT. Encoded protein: CASSSRQGTQDTQYF.